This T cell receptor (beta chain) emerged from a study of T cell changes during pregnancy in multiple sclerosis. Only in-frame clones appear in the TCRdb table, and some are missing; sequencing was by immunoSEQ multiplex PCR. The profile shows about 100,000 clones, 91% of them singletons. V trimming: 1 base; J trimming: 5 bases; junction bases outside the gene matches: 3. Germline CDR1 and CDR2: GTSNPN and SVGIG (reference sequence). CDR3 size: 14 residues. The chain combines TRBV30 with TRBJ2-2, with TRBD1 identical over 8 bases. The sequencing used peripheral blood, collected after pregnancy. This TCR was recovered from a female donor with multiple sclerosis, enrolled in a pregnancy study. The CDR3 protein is CAWSATGVTGELFF. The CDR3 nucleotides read TGTGCCTGGAGTGCGACAGGGGTAACCGGGGAGCTGTTTTTT.